These 17 T cell receptor beta chains originate from one sample sequenced in a study of blood T cell repertoires in COVID-19. Some clones are missing from TCRdb's copy, which holds only in-frame ones; the method was immunoSEQ multiplex PCR. The sample includes 650,000 to 800,000 clones, approximately 90% of them seen just once. The sample comprised peripheral blood. The receptors were sampled from a young woman with acute or convalescent COVID-19.

This clone was seen ten or more times. The chain combines TRBV6-5 with TRBJ2-7; TRBD1 agrees at 10 bases. This CDR3 has 14 residues. The V and J ends lost 10 bases and 5 bases, in that order; junction bases with no gene match: 11. Germline CDR1 is MNHEY and CDR2 is SVGAGI. CDR3 sequence reads: CATSGTGDRNEQYF. Here the CDR3 DNA reads TGTGCCACCTCCGGGACAGGGGATCGGAACGAGCAGTACTTC.

The chain combines TRBV19 with TRBJ1-1, with D uncertain. The CDR3 loop spans 16 amino acids. V was shortened by 5 bases and J by 1 base, with 17 bases between the two germline ends. Germline-derived CDR1 and CDR2 are LNHDA and SQIVND (reference sequence). The CDR3: CASSGTNTLGNTEAFF. CDR3 in DNA: TGTGCCAGTAGTGGTACCAATACCCTAGGGAACACTGAAGCTTTCTTT.

This chain connects TRBV4-3 to TRBJ2-5; 8 nucleotides align to TRBD2. The CDR3 extends over 16 amino acids. The J segment lost 2 bases and the V segment lost 1 base, leaving 6 bases of the junction unmatched. CDR1 is LGHNA and CDR2 is YSLEER in the germline V gene. CDR3 protein: CASSQGDGGEQETQYF. The DNA of the CDR3 is TGCGCCAGCAGCCAAGGGGACGGGGGGGAACAAGAGACCCAGTACTTC.

For this clone: This same CDR3 is encoded by further DNA sequences in the sample. The chain employs TRBV18 and TRBJ1-1; 7 positions match TRBD1. The germline V gene encodes CDR1 KGHSH and CDR2 LQKENI. The CDR3 is 14 residues long. Losses at the gene ends were 2 bases for V and 2 bases for J; bases not matched to a gene: 2. The CDR3 region is CASSPDRVNTEAFF. In DNA, the CDR3 is TGTGCCAGCTCACCAGACAGGGTAAACACTGAAGCTTTCTTT.

This clone was detected a few times. Here the CDR3 DNA reads TGTGCCAGCAGTGATCGGACAGGGGGTGGAAACACCATATATTTT. Protein sequence: CASSDRTGGGNTIYF. The gene calls are TRBV6-1 and TRBJ1-3; 10 nucleotides agree with TRBD1. The junction had 2 bases not matched to a gene; V was cut back by 3 bases and J by 3 bases. The germline gives CDR1 MNHNS, CDR2 SASEGT. The CDR3 loop spans 15 amino acids.

The chain couples TRBV7-8 to TRBJ1-2, with D tentatively TRBD1 (6 bases). This CDR3 has 16 residues. Trimming took off 4 bases at V and 8 bases at J, with 23 bases between the two ends. Germline V gene lookup returns CDR1 SGHVS and CDR2 FQNEAQ. This CDR3 is CASSSIDRPAKEGYTF. For the CDR3, the DNA is TGTGCCAGCAGCTCAATCGACAGGCCAGCAAAGGAAGGCTACACCTTC.

This clone was detected only once. The rearrangement uses TRBV6-1 and TRBJ2-7; TRBD2 agrees at 13 bases. J lost 6 bases, V lost 4 bases, and 15 bases had no gene match. This CDR3 spans 18 amino acids. In germline, CDR1 is MNHNS, CDR2 SASEGT. The CDR3 is CASSALLAGGRRGGEQYF. Written as DNA, the CDR3 is TGTGCCAGCAGTGCACTACTAGCGGGGGGGCGCCGGGGAGGCGAGCAGTACTTC.

This chain links TRBV19 with TRBJ2-3; 8 nucleotides match TRBD2. CDR3 size: 15 residues. In germline, CDR1 is LNHDA, CDR2 SQIVND (reference sequence). V lost 5 bases to trimming and J lost 0 bases; unmatched junction nucleotides: 4. DNA for the CDR3: TGTGCCAGTAGTCTTTTAGCGGGGAGCACAGATACGCAGTATTTT. Encoded protein: CASSLLAGSTDTQYF.

This chain connects TRBV28 to TRBJ2-7; possible D gene TRBD1, 5 bases. Germline V gene sequence: CDR1 MDHEN, CDR2 SYDVKM. This CDR3 has 14 amino acids. V lost 5 bases and J 3 bases, leaving 14 bases between the germline ends. The CDR3 region is CASSSRGTVYEQYF. The DNA for the CDR3 is TGTGCCAGCAGTAGTAGGGGCACCGTCTACGAGCAGTACTTC.

V and J are TRBV7-9 and TRBJ1-1; 9 bases match TRBD1. The CDR3 runs to 15 residues. The V segment lost 0 bases and the J segment 6 bases; nucleotides outside the gene matches: 5. The germline gives CDR1 SEHNR, CDR2 FQNEAQ (reference sequence). CDR3 protein: CASSLAGQGRSEAFF. CDR3 sequence (DNA): TGTGCCAGCAGCTTAGCGGGACAGGGAAGGTCTGAAGCTTTCTTT. The variable domain in full, with the rest retrieved from reference TRBV7-9 and TRBJ1-1, is DTGVSQNPRHKITKRGQNVTFRCDPISEHNRLYWYRQTLGQGPEFLTYFQNEAQLEKSRLLSDRFSAERPKGSFSTLEIQRTEQGDSAMYLCASSLAGQGRSEAFFGQGTRLTVV.

This clone was seen once. V is TRBV12-3 or TRBV12-4 and J is TRBJ2-4; D gene ambiguous. The length of the CDR3 is 13 residues. V lost 1 base and J lost 7, with 8 bases in between. In nucleotides, the CDR3 is TGTGCCAGCAGTTTAGGAGTGGTTAACATTCAGTACTTC. It translates to CASSLGVVNIQYF.

This clone was found once. This chain joins TRBV19 and TRBJ1-1, with a tentative D call TRBD1 (6 bases). CDR3 length equals 16 residues. Deletions cut 0 bases from V and 6 bases from J, with 17 bases between. Germline V gene data show CDR1 as LNHDA and CDR2 as SQIVND (reference sequence). The DNA for the CDR3 is TGTGCCAGTAGTATAGAGAGGGTAGGGGGTTCCGCTGAAGCTTTCTTT. This sequence encodes CASSIERVGGSAEAFF. The full variable domain, with the rest looked up from reference TRBV19 and TRBJ1-1, is DGGITQSPKYLFRKEGQNVTLSCEQNLNHDAMYWYRQDPGQGLRLIYYSQIVNDFQKGDIAEGYSVSREKKESFPLTVTSAQKNPTAFYLCASSIERVGGSAEAFFGQGTRLTVV.

V gene TRBV4-3 combines with J gene TRBJ1-2; D is perhaps TRBD1 (6 bases). This CDR3 has 15 residues. Germline V gene lookup returns CDR1 LGHNA and CDR2 YSLEER. V lost 1 base to trimming and J lost 4 bases, with 13 bases between them. CDR3 nucleotide sequence: TGCGCCAGCAGCCAAGGTCCCCAGGGGATCTATGGCTACACCTTC. This sequence encodes CASSQGPQGIYGYTF.

This rearrangement joins TRBV10-3 to TRBJ2-2, with 9 bases matching TRBD1. This CDR3 contains 17 residues. The V segment lost 6 bases and the J segment 7 bases; nucleotides outside the gene matches: 15. Per the germline V gene, CDR1 is ENHRY and CDR2 is SYGVKD. The CDR3 bases are TGTGCCATCAGCTATTTGCCGGGACAGGGTCCAAACGGGGAGCTGTTTTTT. Translating gives CAISYLPGQGPNGELFF.

The V call is TRBV6-6, the J call TRBJ1-4; TRBD1 aligns across 8 bases. Losses at the gene ends were 2 bases for V and 7 bases for J; bases not matched to a gene: 3. CDR1 is MNHNY, CDR2 SVGAGI, per germline (reference sequence). The CDR3 totals 14 residues. The CDR3 DNA sequence: TGTGCCAGCAGTTACGACAGGGGAGGTGAAAAACTGTTTTTT. Amino acids: CASSYDRGGEKLFF.

This clone occurred once. Its ends do not fully match the called genes, so a read error is possible. The chain uses TRBV6-1 and TRBJ2-4; 10 bases fit TRBD1. Germline V gives CDR1 MNHNS, CDR2 SASEGT. The CDR3 has 14 amino acids. This chain's CDR3 is CASSEANSGQGPDF. The CDR3 nucleotides are TGTGCCAGCAGTGAAGCGAATTCGGGACAGGGGCCTGACTTC.

J is TRBJ1-2 and V is TRBV24-1; D unclear. CDR3 length: 14 residues. Per the germline V gene, CDR1 is KGHDR and CDR2 is SFDVKD. Trimming took 3 bases from V and 3 from J, leaving 10 bases between them. The CDR3: CATSDERVDYGYTF. CDR3 coding DNA: TGTGCCACCAGTGATGAGAGGGTGGACTATGGCTACACCTTC.